These T cell receptor beta chains were read from a single sample in a study of siplizumab effects on memory and regulatory T cells. Clones were sequenced by immunoSEQ multiplex PCR, and TCRdb holds only the in-frame ones, with some missing. This table holds approximately 50,000 clones, 85% to 95% found once. Material for sequencing was CD8+ T cells sorted from blood. The receptors were gathered from a human donor in good health. The CDR3 runs from the conserved cysteine through the conserved F or W. D genes are given only for firm matches.

D gene | J gene | V gene | CDR3 protein
NA | TRBJ2-1 | TRBV29-1 | CSVDGLGTPEQFF
TRBD1 | TRBJ2-2 | TRBV5-6 | CASSLWDRNTGELFF
NA | TRBJ2-2 | TRBV29-1 | CSVPRVAGELFF
NA | TRBJ1-1 | TRBV5-4 | CASGHRNTEAFF
NA | TRBJ1-5 | TRBV27 | CASSLWGDDQPQHF
TRBD2 | TRBJ2-7 | TRBV28 | CASSSDSGLALEQYF
NA | TRBJ1-1 | TRBV28 | CASRYMTVNTEAFF
NA | TRBJ2-6 | TRBV7-9 | CASSLDVGGPETLTF
NA | TRBJ1-3 | TRBV9 | CASSVDGGTGNTIYF
TRBD2 | TRBJ2-1 | TRBV9 | CASSVYGGGDEQFF
TRBD2 | TRBJ2-7 | TRBV5-1 | CASSFSSGGAGEQYF
NA | TRBJ1-1 | TRBV7-9 | CASSLQTVEAFF
NA | TRBJ2-3 | TRBV5-1 | CASQRWRSTDTQYF
NA | TRBJ2-5 | TRBV5-4 | CASSLLDQGWETQYF
TRBD1 | TRBJ2-1 | TRBV7-3 | CASSLGTGTEQFF
TRBD1 | TRBJ2-7 | TRBV11-2 | CASSFTQGSEQYF
TRBD1 | TRBJ2-7 | TRBV6-5 | CASSFGTGAYEQYF
NA | TRBJ1-1 | TRBV28 | CASRDKIEAFF
TRBD2 | TRBJ2-5 | TRBV27 | CASSLLPTSGRQETQYF
NA | TRBJ1-4 | TRBV7-9 | CASSPGAPNEKLFF
NA | TRBJ1-5 | TRBV27 | CASNSHSYSNQPQHF
NA | TRBJ2-2 | TRBV9 | CASSVGSGELFF
TRBD1 | TRBJ2-7 | TRBV6-5 | CASRRRGPYEQYF
NA | TRBJ2-7 | TRBV4-1 | CASSHQPSSYEQYF
NA | TRBJ2-7 | TRBV19 | CASSIKATGEQYF
NA | TRBJ1-6 | TRBV5-1 | CASSSRGSSYNSPLHF
NA | TRBJ2-6 | TRBV27 | CASSLISGANVLTF
NA | TRBJ2-2 | TRBV7-7 | CASSRGGAGELFF
NA | TRBJ1-3 | TRBV4-2 | CASSQESVSGNTIYF
NA | TRBJ1-5 | TRBV6-5 | CASSETPFQHF
NA | TRBJ1-5 | TRBV7-9 | CASNNFNQPQHF
TRBD2 | TRBJ2-3 | TRBV27 | CASSGGGTDTQYF
NA | TRBJ1-1 | TRBV5-6 | CASSLAVRLNTEAFF
NA | TRBJ2-5 | TRBV5-6 | CASSLGPTGQQETQYF
NA | TRBJ2-7 | TRBV14 | CASSLYRVDFYEQYF
TRBD2 | TRBJ2-3 | TRBV2 | CASSIKTSGGTDTQYF
NA | TRBJ1-1 | TRBV28 | CASSLTDGNTEAFF
TRBD1 | TRBJ2-7 | TRBV19 | CASSIGGQRYEQYF
NA | TRBJ1-1 | TRBV29-1 | CSVEQGPLDEAFF
TRBD1 | TRBJ2-3 | TRBV13 | CASSPDRGELGTDTQYF
NA | TRBJ2-7 | TRBV5-1 | CASNPSGTSYEQYF
NA | TRBJ1-1 | TRBV5-6 | CASSWDTEAFF
NA | TRBJ2-2 | TRBV4-2 | CASSQGEHRELFF
NA | TRBJ1-1 | TRBV28 | CASSSVFYQEFMNTEAFF
NA | TRBJ2-7 | TRBV19 | CASSIPRGGEQYF